The clone carrying this T cell receptor delta chain was seen at least ten times. This specimen includes other DNA sequences encoding the same CDR3. TCRdb ran CATT on the multiplex PCR reads. This table has around 86,000 delta-chain clones, 1.4% appearing once. The entry originates in a study of γδ T cells in repeated Plasmodium falciparum infection. Bulk repertoires came from Vgamma9/Vdelta2+ or Vdelta2-negative gammadelta T cells flow-sorted from PBMC. Per germline, CDR1 TSWWSYY and CDR2 QGS. This CDR3 comprises 20 residues. Trimming removed 0 bases from V and 0 bases from J; junction bases left unmatched: 12.

The rearrangement joins TRDV1 to TRDJ1; 11 bases map to TRDD3. The sequenced sample was gamma-delta T cells from blood. The source is a pool of human donors (malaria-infected and uninfected, not separated). The CDR3 sequence is CALGELRWWGIRQYTDKLIF. The CDR3 nucleotides read TGTGCTCTTGGGGAACTTCGGTGGTGGGGGATACGCCAGTACACCGATAAACTCATCTTT.